This passage covers 32 T cell receptor beta chains from one sample sequenced in a study of blood T cell repertoires in COVID-19. Method: immunoSEQ multiplex PCR; TCRdb's copy keeps in-frame clones and lacks some. The profile shows 76,000 or so clones, around 88% of them singletons. The source material was peripheral blood. These receptors were taken from a man aged 25-45 years with acute or convalescent COVID-19.

The chain carries TRBV27 and TRBJ1-5, with D possibly matching TRBD1 (5 bases). Per germline, CDR1 MNHEY and CDR2 SMNVEV (reference sequence). CDR3 length: 17 residues. The V gene lost 4 bases and the J gene lost 4 bases, with 20 bases spanning the gap. CDR3 loop: CASSSSGGGPSNQPQHF. DNA of the CDR3: TGTGCCAGCAGTTCTTCCGGGGGGGGACCTTCAAATCAGCCCCAGCATTTT.

The chain uses TRBV29-1 and TRBJ2-7, with D maybe TRBD2 (5 bases). There are 13 residues in the CDR3. Germline assignment: CDR1 SQVTM and CDR2 ANQGSEA. The V end was cut by 4 bases, the J end by 6 bases, with 16 bases between. Here the CDR3 DNA reads TGCAGCGTTGCGGAGCGGTCCGCCTCCGAGCAGTACTTC. This encodes CSVAERSASEQYF.

The chain carries TRBV5-8 and TRBJ2-7; tentatively, D is TRBD1 (5 bases). This CDR3 region has 15 residues. Germline CDR1 is SGHTS and CDR2 is YDEGEE. The germline V and J ends were trimmed by 6 bases and 4 bases, with 20 bases remaining between them. Here the CDR3 reads CASINLGVHLYEQYF. The CDR3 nucleotides are TGTGCCAGCATCAACCTAGGGGTGCACTTATACGAGCAGTACTTC.

The table lists this clone with a count of one. The chain is built from TRBV4-2 and TRBJ1-5; D is undetermined. This CDR3 has 15 residues. V was clipped by 1 base and J by 1 base, with 8 bases between them. Germline V gene lookup returns CDR1 LGHNA and CDR2 YNFKEQ. CDR3 region: CASSQGSGSNQPQHF. The CDR3 DNA follows: TGTGCCAGCAGCCAAGGATCGGGGAGCAATCAGCCCCAGCATTTT.

This chain links TRBV19 with TRBJ2-1; 9 nucleotides line up with TRBD1. The CDR3 totals 14 residues. With V trimmed by 7 bases and J by 5 bases, 6 bases remained unmatched. Germline V gene data show CDR1 as LNHDA and CDR2 as SQIVND (reference sequence). Here the CDR3 DNA reads TGTGCCAGTATGTCACAGGGGGCTAACAATGAGCAGTTCTTC. As protein: CASMSQGANNEQFF.

A single count supports this clone. This sequence joins TRBV7-6 and TRBJ2-1; TRBD2 matches 8 bases. The germline CDR1 and CDR2 sequences are SGHVS and FNYEAQ. The CDR3 covers 18 residues. The junction had 13 bases not matched to a gene; V was cut back by 5 bases and J by 1 base. CDR3 in amino acids: CASSPYWVAGRSYNEQFF. CDR3 DNA sequence: TGTGCCAGCAGCCCCTATTGGGTAGCGGGAAGGTCCTACAATGAGCAGTTCTTC.

The chain has TRBV2 and TRBJ1-3; D unclear. In germline, CDR1 is SNHLY, CDR2 FYNNEI. The length of the CDR3 is 14 residues. V lost 4 bases to trimming and J lost 4 bases, with 11 bases between them. CDR3 coding DNA: TGTGCCAGCAGTGGGGCCATCCGAGGAAACACCATATATTTT. It yields the protein CASSGAIRGNTIYF.

This clone was recorded only once. The rearrangement joins TRBV7-9 to TRBJ2-1; 10 bases are a match to TRBD2. Germline lookup yields CDR1 SEHNR and CDR2 FQNEAQ (reference sequence). Trimming cost V 1 base and J 7 bases; bases outside gene matches: 7. The CDR3 totals 16 residues. DNA of the CDR3: TGTGCCAGCAGCTTAGTCCGGCTAGCGGGAGAGAATGAGCAGTTCTTC. This codes for CASSLVRLAGENEQFF.

With respect to this clone: One base away lies a much larger clone, so this may be a sequencing read error. The chain employs TRBV7-2 and TRBJ2-5, with D unresolved. Per germline, CDR1 SGHTA and CDR2 FQGNSA. The CDR3 extends over 14 amino acids. The V gene lost 4 bases and the J gene lost 0 bases, with 9 bases spanning the gap. CDR3 nucleotides: TGTGCCAGCAGCTCCGACTGGTACCAAGAGACCCAGTACTTC. As protein: CASSSDWYQETQYF.

This chain's CDR3 is CASSLRGTGDLDTQYF. DNA of the CDR3: TGTGCCAGCAGCCTCAGGGGTACAGGGGACTTAGATACGCAGTATTTT. This sequence joins TRBV3-1 (or the pseudogene TRBV3-2) and TRBJ2-3; possible D gene TRBD1, 7 bases. Trimming took 4 bases from V and 5 from J, leaving 19 bases between them. Germline loops: CDR1 LGHDT, CDR2 YNNKEL (reference sequence). There are 16 residues in the CDR3.

The rearrangement uses TRBV5-1 and TRBJ2-3; tentatively, D is TRBD2 (5 bases). The germline V gene encodes CDR1 SGHRS and CDR2 YFSETQ. CDR3 length equals 15 residues. The V end lost 1 base, the J end lost 0 bases, and 9 bases lay between the germline ends. CDR3 DNA: TGCGCCAGCAGCTTGTTACGGGGAAGCACAGATACGCAGTATTTT. It is translated as CASSLLRGSTDTQYF.

The chain employs TRBV28 and TRBJ2-1; 9 positions agree with TRBD1. V trimming: 4 bases; J trimming: 5 bases; junction bases outside the gene matches: 6. Germline V lookup: CDR1 MDHEN, CDR2 SYDVKM. The length of the CDR3 is 15 residues. The CDR3 DNA reads TGTGCCAGCAGTTCCCCGGGACAGGGAAACAATGAGCAGTTCTTC. This gives the protein CASSSPGQGNNEQFF.

The chain recombines TRBV19 with TRBJ2-5; 7 nucleotides align to TRBD2. The CDR3 consists of 14 residues. Germline loops: CDR1 LNHDA, CDR2 SQIVND (reference sequence). Unmatched junction bases numbered 9, after V lost 7 bases and J lost 4 bases. CDR3 in amino acids: CASTMTAGRETQYF. The DNA of the CDR3 is TGTGCCAGTACCATGACAGCGGGACGAGAGACCCAGTACTTC.

The rearrangement joins TRBV7-2 to TRBJ2-3, with 12 bases that match TRBD2. Germline V gives CDR1 SGHTA, CDR2 FQGNSA. V shed 6 bases and J 6 bases; nucleotides not matched to a gene: 4. CDR3 size: 14 residues. The CDR3 nucleotides read TGTGCCAGCAGGCCTACTAGCGGGAGGGATACGCAGTATTTT. This sequence encodes CASRPTSGRDTQYF.

V usage is TRBV27 and J usage is TRBJ2-7; TRBD2 matches at 7 bases. Germline V gene sequence: CDR1 MNHEY, CDR2 SMNVEV (reference sequence). The CDR3 totals 15 residues. V was clipped by 5 bases and J by 1 base; unmatched bases: 8. Written as DNA, the CDR3 is TGTGCCAGCAGTCCCCGCGGGGGTCTATCCTACGAGCAGTACTTC. Translated, it gives CASSPRGGLSYEQYF.

The chain combines TRBV19 with TRBJ2-3, with D possibly matching TRBD2 (5 bases). Trimming stripped 3 bases from V and 1 base from J, with 11 bases between. Germline CDR1 and CDR2: LNHDA and SQIVND (reference sequence). This CDR3 is built from 15 residues. The CDR3 region has the DNA TGTGCCAGTAGTATGGCGGGTTATGGCACAGATACGCAGTATTTT. Translating gives CASSMAGYGTDTQYF. The complete variable domain, with remaining parts taken from reference TRBV19 and TRBJ2-3, reads DGGITQSPKYLFRKEGQNVTLSCEQNLNHDAMYWYRQDPGQGLRLIYYSQIVNDFQKGDIAEGYSVSREKKESFPLTVTSAQKNPTAFYLCASSMAGYGTDTQYFGPGTRLTVL.

This rearrangement joins TRBV6-5 to TRBJ1-1, with 9 bases lining up with TRBD1. CDR1 is MNHEY and CDR2 is SVGAGI in the germline V gene. The ends lost 6 bases at V and 1 base at J; junction bases unmatched: 6. The CDR3 has 15 amino acids. The CDR3 sequence: CASRQQGAKNTEAFF. The CDR3 coding sequence is TGTGCCAGCAGACAACAGGGGGCGAAGAACACTGAAGCTTTCTTT.

The CDR3 DNA reads TGTGCCAGCAGCCCCGGACTAGCGGGAGCCCCCCAGTACTTC. Translation gives CASSPGLAGAPQYF. The V gene is TRBV7-3, the J gene TRBJ2-5; TRBD2 matches 13 bases. V trimming: 5 bases; J trimming: 9 bases; junction bases outside the gene matches: 6. Germline V gene lookup returns CDR1 SGHTA and CDR2 FQGTGA. This CDR3 has 14 residues.

The genes are TRBV18 and TRBJ2-5, with D uncertain. Germline CDR1 and CDR2: KGHSH and LQKENI. The CDR3 spans 12 residues. Trimming cost V 6 bases and J 1 base, with 6 bases left between them. The chain's CDR3 is CASSASQETQYF. The DNA for the CDR3 is TGTGCCAGCTCGGCCTCCCAAGAGACCCAGTACTTC.

A remark on this clone: The same CDR3 is also encoded by other DNA sequences in this sample. The chain uses TRBV18 and TRBJ2-1; TRBD2 matches 11 bases. The CDR3 consists of 14 residues. Germline trimming cut 5 bases from V and 6 bases from J; bases unmatched to any gene: 3. Germline V gives CDR1 KGHSH, CDR2 LQKENI. CDR3 DNA: TGTGCCAGCTCAGGGGGACTAGCGGTCAATGAGCAGTTCTTC. It specifies CASSGGLAVNEQFF.

This sequence joins TRBV27 and TRBJ1-5; D is possibly TRBD1 (5 bases). V was shortened by 2 bases and J by 3 bases, with 8 bases between the two germline ends. CDR1 MNHEY and CDR2 SMNVEV come from the germline V gene (reference sequence). CDR3 length equals 14 residues. The chain's CDR3 is CASSLQGHNQPQHF. As DNA, the CDR3 is TGTGCCAGCAGTTTACAAGGACACAATCAGCCCCAGCATTTT.

V usage is TRBV3-1 (or the pseudogene TRBV3-2) and J usage is TRBJ2-5, with unresolved D. CDR1 and CDR2 (germline): LGHDT, YNNKEL (reference sequence). Trimming removed 1 base at V and 3 bases at J, with 9 bases between. The CDR3 consists of 14 residues. The CDR3 DNA reads TGTGCCAGCAGCCAAGGGGCGCGAAAAGAGACCCAGTACTTC. This translates into CASSQGARKETQYF.

The chain links TRBV7-3 to TRBJ2-1; no definite D call. Germline V gene sequence: CDR1 SGHTA, CDR2 FQGTGA. V gave up 4 bases and J gave up 10 bases, with 14 bases separating them. There are 13 residues in the CDR3. CDR3 nucleotide sequence: TGTGCCAGCAGCTCCCGCGGTTCGTGGGAGCAGTTCTTC. Residues: CASSSRGSWEQFF.

V is TRBV25-1 and J is TRBJ2-3, with TRBD2 matching over 15 bases. Germline CDR1 and CDR2: MGHDK and SYGVNS. The CDR3 covers 16 residues. With V trimmed by 4 bases and J by 4 bases, 3 bases remained unmatched. The CDR3 region is CASSVGLAGGADTQYF. The CDR3 DNA reads TGTGCCAGCAGTGTCGGACTAGCGGGAGGGGCAGATACGCAGTATTTT.

The rearrangement links TRBV30 to TRBJ2-2; no definite D call. CDR3 size: 12 residues. With 0 bases removed from V and 6 bases from J, the gap between germline ends came to 5 bases. Germline CDR1 GTSNPN, CDR2 SVGIG (reference sequence). The DNA of the CDR3 is TGTGCCTGGAGTGTCGTCCCCGGGGAGCTGTTTTTT. It specifies CAWSVVPGELFF.

The gene calls are TRBV11-2 and TRBJ2-7; the match to TRBD2 covers 14 bases. This CDR3 region has 15 residues. V was clipped by 6 bases and J by 6 bases; unmatched bases: 7. Per germline, CDR1 SGHAT and CDR2 FQNNGV. The CDR3 DNA reads TGTGCCAGCAGTTACCAAGGGACTAGCGGGAGCGAGCAGTACTTC. Residues: CASSYQGTSGSEQYF. The full variable domain, with the rest looked up from reference TRBV11-2 and TRBJ2-7, is EAGVAQSPRYKIIEKRQSVAFWCNPISGHATLYWYQQILGQGPKLLIQFQNNGVVDDSQLPKDRFSAERLKGVDSTLKIQPAKLEDSAVYLCASSYQGTSGSEQYFGPGTRLTVT.

This clone was seen a single time. The chain is built from TRBV6-5 and TRBJ1-1; TRBD1 might be the D (5 bases). V was cut by 5 bases and J by 7 bases, with 11 bases left in between. Per germline, CDR1 MNHEY and CDR2 SVGAGI. The CDR3 covers 12 residues. The CDR3 loop is CASSHQGGEAFF. DNA of the CDR3: TGTGCCAGCAGTCATCAGGGAGGTGAAGCTTTCTTT.

This chain uses TRBV7-2 with TRBJ2-3, with TRBD2 matching over 9 bases. The V and J ends lost 2 bases and 0 bases, in that order; junction bases with no gene match: 6. CDR3 size: 17 residues. The germline gives CDR1 SGHTA, CDR2 FQGNSA. CDR3 coding DNA: TGTGCCAGCAGCTTACTCCCTAGCGGGACTAGCACAGATACGCAGTATTTT. Its translation: CASSLLPSGTSTDTQYF. Using reference TRBV7-2 and TRBJ2-3 for the parts outside the CDR3, the full variable domain is GAGVSQSPSNKVTEKGKDVELRCDPISGHTALYWYRQSLGQGLEFLIYFQGNSAPDKSGLPSDRFSAERTGGSVSTLTIQRTQQEDSAVYLCASSLLPSGTSTDTQYFGPGTRLTVL.

This clone was found a few times. This chain links TRBV7-9 with TRBJ1-2; D may be TRBD1 (5 bases). V gave up 1 base and J gave up 6 bases, with 12 bases separating them. Germline CDR1 is SEHNR and CDR2 is FQNEAQ (reference sequence). The CDR3 runs 14 residues. The CDR3 DNA reads as TGTGCCAGCAGCTTAGGGGCGACAGAACATGGCTACACCTTC. It specifies CASSLGATEHGYTF.

The chain is built from TRBV9 and TRBJ2-2; a possible D gene is TRBD1 (7 bases). V was pared by 1 base and J by 0 bases, with 13 bases between. Germline V gene data show CDR1 as SGDLS and CDR2 as YYNGEE. This CDR3 has 17 amino acids. The CDR3 loop reads CASSVRRGPANTGELFF. DNA for the CDR3: TGTGCCAGCAGCGTAAGGAGGGGGCCCGCGAACACCGGGGAGCTGTTTTTT.

The chain has TRBV7-3 and TRBJ2-2; 10 nucleotides match TRBD1. J lost 6 bases, V lost 3 bases, and 4 bases had no gene match. CDR1 is SGHTA and CDR2 is FQGTGA in the germline V gene. The CDR3 totals 15 residues. This chain's CDR3 is CASSLGQGWSGELFF. The DNA of the CDR3 is TGTGCCAGCAGCTTGGGACAGGGGTGGTCCGGGGAGCTGTTTTTT.

The V call is TRBV7-9, the J call TRBJ2-5; D is possibly TRBD2 (5 bases). Trimming stripped 5 bases from V and 1 base from J, with 14 bases between. CDR1 and CDR2 from the germline V gene are SEHNR and FQNEAQ (reference sequence). The CDR3 consists of 15 residues. CDR3 sequence reads: CASSPTSGIQETQYF. CDR3 in DNA: TGTGCCAGCAGCCCTACGAGCGGAATCCAAGAGACCCAGTACTTC.